Listed below are T cell receptor beta chains from one sample, sequenced in a study of regulatory T cells in long-lasting Graves disease. Via MiXCR, TCRdb re-called the multiplex PCR reads, giving one row per CDR3 protein. The sample consists of fewer than 450,000 distinct CDR3 sequences, about a quarter of them appearing once. The sequenced sample was peripheral blood mononuclear cells (PBMCs), obtained when the disease was refractory, from a patient treated with antithyroid drugs. The receptors were gathered from a female donor with Graves disease. CDR3s include the opening cysteine and the closing phenylalanine or tryptophan. D genes are given only for firm matches. Clone size appears in some rows only: once, few, many, or a class for an expanded clone.

d_gene: .; abundance: few; j_gene: TRBJ2-2; v_gene: TRBV9; CDR3aa: CASSELGGELFF; CDR3nt: TGTGCCAGCAGCGAACTAGGCGGGGAGCTGTTTTTT
d_gene: .; abundance: many; j_gene: TRBJ1-5; v_gene: TRBV28; CDR3aa: CASSSYRSYSNQPQHF; CDR3nt: TGTGCCAGCAGTTCTTACAGGTCATATAGCAATCAGCCCCAGCATTTT
d_gene: TRBD2; abundance: few; j_gene: TRBJ2-2; v_gene: TRBV28; CDR3aa: CASSLSGLAGVPTGELFF; CDR3nt: TGTGCCAGCAGCCTCTCCGGACTAGCGGGAGTCCCCACCGGGGAGCTGTTTTTT
d_gene: .; abundance: .; j_gene: TRBJ1-3; v_gene: TRBV6-2/TRBV6-3; CDR3aa: CASSRTGNTIYF; CDR3nt: TGTGCCAGCAGTCGTACCGGTAACACCATATATTTT
d_gene: TRBD2; abundance: .; j_gene: TRBJ2-1; v_gene: TRBV11-1; CDR3aa: CASSFSLAGVNEQFF; CDR3nt: TGTGCCAGCAGCTTTTCGCTAGCGGGAGTTAATGAGCAGTTCTTC
d_gene: .; abundance: .; j_gene: TRBJ1-6; v_gene: TRBV3-1; CDR3aa: CASSPYPTGSYNSPLHF; CDR3nt: TGTGCCAGCAGCCCCTACCCGACAGGTTCCTATAATTCACCCCTCCACTTT
d_gene: .; abundance: many; j_gene: TRBJ1-5; v_gene: TRBV18; CDR3aa: CASSPGDQPQHF; CDR3nt: TGTGCCAGCAGCCCAGGGGATCAGCCCCAGCATTTT
d_gene: .; abundance: .; j_gene: TRBJ2-3; v_gene: TRBV18; CDR3aa: CASSSDGAVSTDTQYF; CDR3nt: TGTGCCAGCTCATCTGATGGCGCGGTTAGCACAGATACGCAGTATTTT
d_gene: TRBD2; abundance: few; j_gene: TRBJ2-1; v_gene: TRBV5-4; CDR3aa: CASSLGGGRAVNEQFF; CDR3nt: TGTGCCAGCAGCTTGGGCGGCGGGAGGGCCGTCAATGAGCAGTTCTTC
d_gene: TRBD1; abundance: few; j_gene: TRBJ1-2; v_gene: TRBV25-1; CDR3aa: CASTTQGDHGYTF; CDR3nt: TGTGCCAGCACAACCCAGGGGGATCATGGCTACACCTTC
d_gene: .; abundance: few; j_gene: TRBJ2-7; v_gene: TRBV10-3; CDR3aa: CAISGPRVYEQYF; CDR3nt: TGTGCCATCAGTGGGCCGCGAGTGTACGAGCAGTACTTC
d_gene: .; abundance: .; j_gene: TRBJ1-1; v_gene: TRBV28; CDR3aa: CASSIERYTGAFF; CDR3nt: TGTGCCAGTAGTATAGAACGCTACACTGGAGCTTTCTTT
d_gene: .; abundance: few; j_gene: TRBJ1-5; v_gene: TRBV19; CDR3aa: CASSMGLNQPQHF; CDR3nt: TGTGCCAGTAGTATGGGACTGAATCAGCCCCAGCATTTT
d_gene: TRBD1; abundance: .; j_gene: TRBJ2-5; v_gene: TRBV7-9; CDR3aa: CASSPIGTGTRETQYF; CDR3nt: TGTGCCAGCAGCCCAATCGGGACAGGGACGCGAGAGACCCAGTACTTC
d_gene: .; abundance: .; j_gene: TRBJ1-5; v_gene: TRBV10-3; CDR3aa: CASWGGTTQPQHF; CDR3nt: TGTGCCTCGTGGGGAGGGACGACTCAGCCCCAGCATTTT
d_gene: TRBD1; abundance: many; j_gene: TRBJ1-5; v_gene: TRBV5-6; CDR3aa: CASSWTGDEQPQHF; CDR3nt: TGTGCCAGCAGCTGGACAGGGGATGAACAGCCCCAGCATTTT
d_gene: .; abundance: many; j_gene: TRBJ1-6; v_gene: TRBV5-1; CDR3aa: CASSPRTENSPLHF; CDR3nt: TGCGCCAGCAGCCCGAGGACAGAGAATTCACCCCTCCACTTT
d_gene: TRBD2; abundance: .; j_gene: TRBJ2-7; v_gene: TRBV14; CDR3aa: CASSQDLASGNNEQYF; CDR3nt: TGTGCCAGCAGCCAAGATTTGGCTAGCGGAAATAACGAGCAGTACTTC
d_gene: .; abundance: many; j_gene: TRBJ1-2; v_gene: TRBV12-3/TRBV12-4; CDR3aa: CASRDSTNYGYTF; CDR3nt: TGTGCCAGCAGGGACAGCACTAACTATGGCTACACCTTC
d_gene: .; abundance: .; j_gene: TRBJ2-5; v_gene: TRBV6-4; CDR3aa: CASSYGGGHQETQYF; CDR3nt: TGTGCCAGCAGTTATGGGGGAGGTCACCAAGAGACCCAGTACTTC
d_gene: .; abundance: few; j_gene: TRBJ2-7; v_gene: TRBV11-2; CDR3aa: CASSLDLSQQYF; CDR3nt: TGTGCCAGCAGCTTGGACCTCTCCCAGCAGTACTTC
d_gene: .; abundance: .; j_gene: TRBJ1-2; v_gene: TRBV6-2/TRBV6-3; CDR3aa: CASRSTGEHYGCTF; CDR3nt: TGTGCCAGCAGATCCACCGGGGAGCACTATGGCTGCACCTTC
d_gene: TRBD2; abundance: few; j_gene: TRBJ2-2; v_gene: TRBV6-1; CDR3aa: CASRRRQPGLAVPTNTGELFF; CDR3nt: TGTGCCAGCAGGAGAAGGCAGCCGGGACTAGCGGTCCCTACGAACACCGGGGAGCTGTTTTTT
d_gene: TRBD2; abundance: few; j_gene: TRBJ2-2; v_gene: TRBV6-1; CDR3aa: CAIKLAGAPGELFF; CDR3nt: TGTGCCATCAAACTAGCGGGAGCCCCCGGGGAGCTGTTTTTT
d_gene: TRBD2; abundance: .; j_gene: TRBJ2-2; v_gene: TRBV18; CDR3aa: CASSPLVAGETGELFF; CDR3nt: TGTGCCAGCTCACCACTGGTAGCGGGAGAGACCGGGGAGCTGTTTTTT
d_gene: .; abundance: .; j_gene: TRBJ2-7; v_gene: TRBV7-3; CDR3aa: CASSPTPAGLHEQYF; CDR3nt: TGTGCCAGCAGTCCCACTCCGGCAGGGTTGCACGAGCAGTACTTC
d_gene: .; abundance: .; j_gene: TRBJ1-2; v_gene: TRBV12-3/TRBV12-4; CDR3aa: CASSPDRLANYGCTF; CDR3nt: TGTGCCAGCAGTCCAGACAGGCTAGCTAACTATGGCTGCACCTTC
d_gene: TRBD1; abundance: many; j_gene: TRBJ2-7; v_gene: TRBV28; CDR3aa: CASTRNDRGRLRNEQYF; CDR3nt: TGTGCCAGCACCCGAAATGACAGGGGGCGGTTGAGAAACGAGCAGTACTTC
d_gene: .; abundance: few; j_gene: TRBJ1-5; v_gene: TRBV3-1; CDR3aa: CASSQEFSGQPQHF; CDR3nt: TGTGCCAGCAGCCAAGAATTCTCGGGTCAGCCCCAGCATTTT
d_gene: TRBD1; abundance: many; j_gene: TRBJ2-5; v_gene: TRBV28; CDR3aa: CASSEGTGLFPETQYF; CDR3nt: TGTGCCAGCAGCGAAGGGACAGGGTTATTCCCAGAGACCCAGTACTTC
d_gene: .; abundance: many; j_gene: TRBJ1-1; v_gene: TRBV11-1; CDR3aa: CASSSTGRTEAFF; CDR3nt: TGTGCCAGCAGCTCCACAGGGAGGACTGAAGCTTTCTTT
d_gene: .; abundance: few; j_gene: TRBJ2-5; v_gene: TRBV5-1; CDR3aa: CASSPAGEVGTQYF; CDR3nt: TGCGCCAGCAGCCCGGCAGGGGAAGTGGGGACCCAGTACTTC
d_gene: .; abundance: few; j_gene: TRBJ2-3; v_gene: TRBV12-3/TRBV12-4; CDR3aa: CASSRSSDTQYF; CDR3nt: TGTGCCAGCAGTCGCTCGAGCGATACGCAGTATTTT
d_gene: .; abundance: many; j_gene: TRBJ1-1; v_gene: TRBV10-3; CDR3aa: CAISDRLLTEAFF; CDR3nt: TGTGCCATCAGTGACAGGTTATTGACTGAAGCTTTCTTT
d_gene: .; abundance: .; j_gene: TRBJ1-5; v_gene: TRBV16; CDR3aa: CASSQLSDGRNQPQHF; CDR3nt: TGTGCCAGCAGCCAATTATCCGACGGACGCAATCAGCCCCAGCATTTT
d_gene: TRBD1; abundance: few; j_gene: TRBJ1-1; v_gene: TRBV12-3/TRBV12-4; CDR3aa: CASSLDRVMNTEAFF; CDR3nt: TGTGCCAGCAGTTTGGACAGGGTTATGAACACTGAAGCTTTCTTT
d_gene: .; abundance: .; j_gene: TRBJ2-7; v_gene: TRBV20-1; CDR3aa: CSAGPGEQYF; CDR3nt: TGCAGTGCAGGGCCCGGCGAGCAGTACTTC
d_gene: TRBD2; abundance: few; j_gene: TRBJ2-5; v_gene: TRBV20-1; CDR3aa: CSAREEGGPSETQYF; CDR3nt: TGCAGTGCTAGAGAGGAGGGAGGGCCTTCGGAGACCCAGTACTTC
d_gene: .; abundance: few; j_gene: TRBJ1-1; v_gene: TRBV19; CDR3aa: CASNFLPPGNTEAFF; CDR3nt: TGTGCCAGTAACTTTCTCCCGCCAGGGAACACTGAAGCTTTCTTT
d_gene: .; abundance: many; j_gene: TRBJ2-5; v_gene: TRBV11-1; CDR3aa: CASSPSAGRETQYF; CDR3nt: TGTGCCAGCAGCCCCTCGGCGGGAAGAGAGACCCAGTACTTC
d_gene: .; abundance: .; j_gene: TRBJ1-5; v_gene: TRBV6-1; CDR3aa: CASSEAGGMYQPQHF; CDR3nt: TGTGCCAGCAGTGAAGCCGGGGGGATGTATCAGCCCCAGCATTTT
d_gene: .; abundance: .; j_gene: TRBJ2-1; v_gene: TRBV20-1; CDR3aa: CSARGGGLAHNEQFF; CDR3nt: TGCAGTGCTAGAGGGGGGGGGCTAGCCCACAATGAGCAGTTCTTC
d_gene: .; abundance: many; j_gene: TRBJ2-7; v_gene: TRBV2; CDR3aa: CASSPTHRVGVWYEQYF; CDR3nt: TGTGCCAGCAGTCCTACCCACAGGGTCGGGGTTTGGTACGAGCAGTACTTC
d_gene: TRBD1; abundance: many; j_gene: TRBJ1-1; v_gene: TRBV5-1; CDR3aa: CASSVDRTKGTEAFF; CDR3nt: TGCGCCAGCAGCGTGGACAGGACGAAGGGCACTGAAGCTTTCTTT
d_gene: .; abundance: many; j_gene: TRBJ1-4; v_gene: TRBV5-5; CDR3aa: CASSFRTSNEKLFF; CDR3nt: TGTGCCAGCAGTTTCCGGACATCAAATGAAAAACTGTTTTTT
d_gene: TRBD2; abundance: .; j_gene: TRBJ2-2; v_gene: TRBV20-1; CDR3aa: CSAGSGTGELFF; CDR3nt: TGCAGTGCTGGTAGCGGGACCGGGGAGCTGTTTTTT
d_gene: TRBD1; abundance: .; j_gene: TRBJ1-1; v_gene: TRBV10-3; CDR3aa: CAISALWDRDTYTEAFF; CDR3nt: TGTGCCATCAGTGCTTTATGGGACAGGGATACGTACACTGAAGCTTTCTTT
d_gene: TRBD2; abundance: few; j_gene: TRBJ2-7; v_gene: TRBV2; CDR3aa: CASSELAGGYEQCF; CDR3nt: TGTGCCAGCAGTGAGCTAGCGGGGGGCTACGAGCAGTGCTTC
d_gene: TRBD1; abundance: .; j_gene: TRBJ2-7; v_gene: TRBV6-2/TRBV6-3; CDR3aa: CASSYAPTGTLYEQYF; CDR3nt: TGTGCCAGCAGTTACGCACCGACAGGGACACTCTACGAGCAGTACTTC